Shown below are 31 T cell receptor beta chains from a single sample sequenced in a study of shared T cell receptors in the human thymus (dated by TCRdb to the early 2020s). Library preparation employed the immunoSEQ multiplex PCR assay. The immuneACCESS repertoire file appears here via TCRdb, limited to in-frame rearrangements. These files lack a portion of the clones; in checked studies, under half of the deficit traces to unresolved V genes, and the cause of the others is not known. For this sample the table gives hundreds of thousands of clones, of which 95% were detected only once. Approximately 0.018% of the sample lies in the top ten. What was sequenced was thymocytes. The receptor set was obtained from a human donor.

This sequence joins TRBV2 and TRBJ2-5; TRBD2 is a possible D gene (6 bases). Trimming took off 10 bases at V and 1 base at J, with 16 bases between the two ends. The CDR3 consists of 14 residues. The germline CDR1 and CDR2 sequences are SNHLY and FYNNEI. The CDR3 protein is CATKRGEFQETQYF. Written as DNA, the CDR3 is TGTGCCACAAAACGCGGGGAGTTCCAAGAGACCCAGTACTTC.

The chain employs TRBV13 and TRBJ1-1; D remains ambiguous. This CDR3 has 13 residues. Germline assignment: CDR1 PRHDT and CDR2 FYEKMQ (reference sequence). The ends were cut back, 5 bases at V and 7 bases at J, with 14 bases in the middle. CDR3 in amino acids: CASSRPLDGEAFF. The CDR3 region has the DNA TGTGCCAGCAGCCGACCCCTCGACGGTGAAGCTTTCTTT. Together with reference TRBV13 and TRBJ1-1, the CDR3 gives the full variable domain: AAGVIQSPRHLIKEKRETATLKCYPIPRHDTVYWYQQGPGQDPQFLISFYEKMQSDKGSIPDRFSAQQFSDYHSELNMSSLELGDSALYFCASSRPLDGEAFFGQGTRLTVV.

CDR3 coding DNA: TGTGCCAGCAGTTTATCCCCCGGACTAGCGGGAGTCGGGCAGTACTTC. Amino acid sequence: CASSLSPGLAGVGQYF. The chain has TRBV27 and TRBJ2-7; the match to TRBD2 covers 13 bases. CDR3 length equals 16 residues. The germline CDR1 and CDR2 sequences are MNHEY and SMNVEV (reference sequence). V was clipped by 0 bases and J by 9 bases; unmatched bases: 8.

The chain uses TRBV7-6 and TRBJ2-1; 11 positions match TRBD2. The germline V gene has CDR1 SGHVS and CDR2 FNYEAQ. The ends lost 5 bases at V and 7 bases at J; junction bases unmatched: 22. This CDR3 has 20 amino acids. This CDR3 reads CASSLPPRARLAGLGNEQFF. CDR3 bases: TGTGCCAGCAGCCTCCCCCCGCGCGCGAGACTAGCGGGACTGGGAAATGAGCAGTTCTTC.

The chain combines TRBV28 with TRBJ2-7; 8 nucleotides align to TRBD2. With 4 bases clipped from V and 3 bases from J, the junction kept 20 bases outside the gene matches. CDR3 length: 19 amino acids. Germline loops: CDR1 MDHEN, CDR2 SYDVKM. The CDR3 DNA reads TGTGCCAGCAGTTCCCCCCAGACTAGCGCCTTAGGAGGTAGCTACGAGCAGTACTTC. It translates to CASSSPQTSALGGSYEQYF.

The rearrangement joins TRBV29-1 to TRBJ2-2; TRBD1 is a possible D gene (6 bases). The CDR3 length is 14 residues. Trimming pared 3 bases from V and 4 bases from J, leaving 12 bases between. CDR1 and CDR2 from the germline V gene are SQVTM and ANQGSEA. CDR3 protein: CSVDWGRATGELFF. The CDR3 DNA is TGCAGCGTTGACTGGGGGCGGGCCACCGGGGAGCTGTTTTTT.

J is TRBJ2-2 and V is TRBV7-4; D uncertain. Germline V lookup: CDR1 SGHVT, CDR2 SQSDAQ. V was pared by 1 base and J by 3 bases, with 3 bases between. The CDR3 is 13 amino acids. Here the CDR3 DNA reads TGTGCCAGCAGCTTAGACGACACCGGGGAGCTGTTTTTT. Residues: CASSLDDTGELFF.

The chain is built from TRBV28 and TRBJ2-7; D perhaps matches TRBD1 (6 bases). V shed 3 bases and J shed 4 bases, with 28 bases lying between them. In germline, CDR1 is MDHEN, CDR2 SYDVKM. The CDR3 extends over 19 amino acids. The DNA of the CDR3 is TGTGCCAGCAGTTTTTGGTCCCAGGGGATCCCCCACCTCAATTACGAGCAGTACTTC. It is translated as CASSFWSQGIPHLNYEQYF. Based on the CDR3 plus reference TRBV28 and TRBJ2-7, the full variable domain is DVKVTQSSRYLVKRTGEKVFLECVQDMDHENMFWYRQDPGLGLRLIYFSYDVKMKEKGDIPEGYSVSREKKERFSLILESASTNQTSMYLCASSFWSQGIPHLNYEQYFGPGTRLTVT.

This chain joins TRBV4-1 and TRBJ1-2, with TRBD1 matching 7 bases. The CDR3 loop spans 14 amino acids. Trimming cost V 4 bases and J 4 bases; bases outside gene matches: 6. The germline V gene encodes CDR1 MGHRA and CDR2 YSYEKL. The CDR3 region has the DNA TGCGCCAGCAGCCCACGAGGGGACAGCTATGGCTACACCTTC. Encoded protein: CASSPRGDSYGYTF.

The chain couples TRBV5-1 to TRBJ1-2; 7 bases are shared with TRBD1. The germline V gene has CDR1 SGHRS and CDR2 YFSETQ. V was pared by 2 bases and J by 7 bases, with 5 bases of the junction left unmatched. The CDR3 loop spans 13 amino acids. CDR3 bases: TGCGCCAGCAGCTTCGAGGGGGCTGGTGGCTACACCTTC. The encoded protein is CASSFEGAGGYTF.

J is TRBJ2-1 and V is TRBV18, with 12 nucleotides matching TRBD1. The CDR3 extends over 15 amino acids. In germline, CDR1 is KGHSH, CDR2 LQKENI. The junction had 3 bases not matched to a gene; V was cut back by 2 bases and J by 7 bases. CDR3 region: CASSPRDRGLNEQFF. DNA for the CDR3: TGTGCCAGCTCACCAAGGGACAGGGGGCTTAATGAGCAGTTCTTC.

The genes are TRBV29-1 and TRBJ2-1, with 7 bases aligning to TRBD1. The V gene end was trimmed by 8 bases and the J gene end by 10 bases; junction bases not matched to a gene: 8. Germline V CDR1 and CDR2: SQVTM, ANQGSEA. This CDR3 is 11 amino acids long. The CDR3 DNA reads TGCAGCATCAAGGGGGCTTGGGAGCAGTTCTTC. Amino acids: CSIKGAWEQFF.

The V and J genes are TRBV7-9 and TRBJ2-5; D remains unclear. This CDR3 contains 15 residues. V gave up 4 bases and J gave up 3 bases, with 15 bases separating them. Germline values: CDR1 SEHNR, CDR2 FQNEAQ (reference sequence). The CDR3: CASSSLWAREETQYF. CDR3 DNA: TGTGCCAGCAGCTCCCTTTGGGCAAGGGAAGAGACCCAGTACTTC.

CDR3 coding DNA: TGCGCCAGCAGCGACCTGATCGGGACAGGGGACGAAAAACTGTTTTTT. This sequence encodes CASSDLIGTGDEKLFF. V and J are TRBV4-1 and TRBJ1-4; 10 bases fit TRBD1. The CDR3 is 16 residues long. V was clipped by 5 bases and J by 8 bases; unmatched bases: 11. Germline V lookup: CDR1 MGHRA, CDR2 YSYEKL.

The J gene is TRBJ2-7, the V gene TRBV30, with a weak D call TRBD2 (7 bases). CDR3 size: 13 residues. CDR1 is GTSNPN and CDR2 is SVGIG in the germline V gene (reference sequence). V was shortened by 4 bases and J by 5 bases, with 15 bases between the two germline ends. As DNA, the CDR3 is TGTGCCTGGACCCGGGGGGCGGGTGACGAGCAGTACTTC. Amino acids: CAWTRGAGDEQYF.

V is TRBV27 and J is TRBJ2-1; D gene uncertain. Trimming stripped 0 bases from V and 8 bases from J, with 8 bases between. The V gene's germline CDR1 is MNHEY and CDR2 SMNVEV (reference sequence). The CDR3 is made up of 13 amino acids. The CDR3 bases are TGTGCCAGCAGTTTATCAGGCAGTTATGAGCAGTTCTTC. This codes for CASSLSGSYEQFF.

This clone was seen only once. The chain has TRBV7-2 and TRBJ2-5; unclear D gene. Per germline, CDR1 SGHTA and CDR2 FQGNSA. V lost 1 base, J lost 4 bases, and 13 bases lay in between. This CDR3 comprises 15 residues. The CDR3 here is CASSLDETLGETQYF. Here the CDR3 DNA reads TGTGCCAGCAGCTTAGATGAGACATTGGGAGAGACCCAGTACTTC.

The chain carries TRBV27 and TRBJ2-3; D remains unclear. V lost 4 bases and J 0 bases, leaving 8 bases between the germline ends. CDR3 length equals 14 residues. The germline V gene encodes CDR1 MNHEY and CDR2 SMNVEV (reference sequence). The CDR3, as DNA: TGTGCCAGCAGTTGCTTTACTAGCACAGATACGCAGTATTTT. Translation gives CASSCFTSTDTQYF.

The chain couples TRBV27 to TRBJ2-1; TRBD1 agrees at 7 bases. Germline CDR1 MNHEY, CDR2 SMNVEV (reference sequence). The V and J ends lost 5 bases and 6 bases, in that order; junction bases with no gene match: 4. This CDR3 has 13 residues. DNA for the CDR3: TGTGCCAGCAGTCCCGGGACAGTCAATGAGCAGTTCTTC. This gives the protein CASSPGTVNEQFF.

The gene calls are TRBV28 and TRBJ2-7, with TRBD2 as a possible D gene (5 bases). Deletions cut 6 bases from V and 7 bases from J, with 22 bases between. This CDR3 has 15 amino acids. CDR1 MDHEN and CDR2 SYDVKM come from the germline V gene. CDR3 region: CASSPREGPRREQYF. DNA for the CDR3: TGTGCCAGCAGCCCCCGGGAAGGGCCTCGTCGGGAGCAGTACTTC.

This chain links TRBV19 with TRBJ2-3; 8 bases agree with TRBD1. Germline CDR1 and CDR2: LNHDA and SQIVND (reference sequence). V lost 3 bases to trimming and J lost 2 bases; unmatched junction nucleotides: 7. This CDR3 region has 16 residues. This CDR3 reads CASSMIQGAVTDTQYF. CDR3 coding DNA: TGTGCCAGTAGTATGATTCAGGGGGCCGTCACAGATACGCAGTATTTT.

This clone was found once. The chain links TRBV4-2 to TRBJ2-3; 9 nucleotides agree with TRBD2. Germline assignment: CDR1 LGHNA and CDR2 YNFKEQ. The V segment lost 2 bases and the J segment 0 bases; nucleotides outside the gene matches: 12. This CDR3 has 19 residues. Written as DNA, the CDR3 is TGTGCCAGCAGCCAACCTCGACTAGCGGCAACTACTAGCACAGATACGCAGTATTTT. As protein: CASSQPRLAATTSTDTQYF.

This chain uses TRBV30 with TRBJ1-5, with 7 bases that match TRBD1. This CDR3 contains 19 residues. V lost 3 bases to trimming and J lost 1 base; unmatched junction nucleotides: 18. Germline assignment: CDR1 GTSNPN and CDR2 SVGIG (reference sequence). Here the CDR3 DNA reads TGTGCCTGGAGCGAACTGACAGGGTTCGGTGGCGGAAGCAATCAGCCCCAGCATTTT. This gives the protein CAWSELTGFGGGSNQPQHF.

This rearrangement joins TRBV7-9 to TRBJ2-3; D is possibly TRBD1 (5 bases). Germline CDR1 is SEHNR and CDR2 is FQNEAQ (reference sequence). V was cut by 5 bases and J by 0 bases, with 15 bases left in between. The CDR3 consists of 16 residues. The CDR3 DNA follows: TGTGCCAGCAGCGGAACCAGGGCCATGAGCACAGATACGCAGTATTTT. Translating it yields CASSGTRAMSTDTQYF.

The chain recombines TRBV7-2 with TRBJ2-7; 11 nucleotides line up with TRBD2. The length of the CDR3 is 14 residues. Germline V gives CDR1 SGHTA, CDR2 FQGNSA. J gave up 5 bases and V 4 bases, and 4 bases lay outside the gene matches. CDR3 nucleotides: TGTGCCAGCAGCTACGGACTAGCGGGCCACGAGCAGTACTTC. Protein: CASSYGLAGHEQYF.

CDR3 residues: CASSPRQENLSNQPQHF. Here the CDR3 DNA reads TGTGCCAGCAGTCCGCGACAGGAAAATCTTAGCAATCAGCCCCAGCATTTT. The chain is built from TRBV25-1 and TRBJ1-5; D might be TRBD1 (6 bases). Trimming removed 5 bases at V and 0 bases at J, with 17 bases between. The CDR3 consists of 17 residues. CDR1 MGHDK and CDR2 SYGVNS come from the germline V gene.

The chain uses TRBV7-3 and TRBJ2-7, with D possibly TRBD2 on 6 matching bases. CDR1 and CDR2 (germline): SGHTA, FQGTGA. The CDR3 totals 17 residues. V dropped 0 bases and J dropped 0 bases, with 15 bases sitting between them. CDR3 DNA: TGTGCCAGCAGCTTAACACCCGGGACTGGAACCTCCTACGAGCAGTACTTC. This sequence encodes CASSLTPGTGTSYEQYF.

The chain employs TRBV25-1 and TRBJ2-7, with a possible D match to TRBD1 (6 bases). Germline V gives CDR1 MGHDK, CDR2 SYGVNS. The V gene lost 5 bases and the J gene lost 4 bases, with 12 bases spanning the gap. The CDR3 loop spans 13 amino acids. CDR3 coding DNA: TGTGCCAGCAGTACAGGGAGAGGATACGAGCAGTACTTC. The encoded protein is CASSTGRGYEQYF.

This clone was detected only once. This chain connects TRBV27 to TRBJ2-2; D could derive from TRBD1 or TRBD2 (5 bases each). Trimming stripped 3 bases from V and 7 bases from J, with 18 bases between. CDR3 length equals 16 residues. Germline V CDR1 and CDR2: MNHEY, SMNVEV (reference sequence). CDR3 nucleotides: TGTGCCAGCAGTTTGGGGACCCCAATACCGGGCGGGGAGCTGTTTTTT. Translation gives CASSLGTPIPGGELFF.

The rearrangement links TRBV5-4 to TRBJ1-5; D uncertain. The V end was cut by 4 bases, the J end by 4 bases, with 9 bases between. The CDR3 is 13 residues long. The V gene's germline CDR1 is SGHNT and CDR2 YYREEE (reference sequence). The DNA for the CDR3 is TGTGCCAGCAGCCTCCGCCCGAATCAGCCCCAGCATTTT. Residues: CASSLRPNQPQHF.

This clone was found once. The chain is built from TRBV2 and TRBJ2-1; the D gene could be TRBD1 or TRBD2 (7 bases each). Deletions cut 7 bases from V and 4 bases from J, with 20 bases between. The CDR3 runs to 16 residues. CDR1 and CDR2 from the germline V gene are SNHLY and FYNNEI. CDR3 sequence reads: CASKGRAQGGYNEQFF. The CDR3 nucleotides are TGTGCCAGCAAAGGGAGGGCCCAGGGGGGATACAATGAGCAGTTCTTC.